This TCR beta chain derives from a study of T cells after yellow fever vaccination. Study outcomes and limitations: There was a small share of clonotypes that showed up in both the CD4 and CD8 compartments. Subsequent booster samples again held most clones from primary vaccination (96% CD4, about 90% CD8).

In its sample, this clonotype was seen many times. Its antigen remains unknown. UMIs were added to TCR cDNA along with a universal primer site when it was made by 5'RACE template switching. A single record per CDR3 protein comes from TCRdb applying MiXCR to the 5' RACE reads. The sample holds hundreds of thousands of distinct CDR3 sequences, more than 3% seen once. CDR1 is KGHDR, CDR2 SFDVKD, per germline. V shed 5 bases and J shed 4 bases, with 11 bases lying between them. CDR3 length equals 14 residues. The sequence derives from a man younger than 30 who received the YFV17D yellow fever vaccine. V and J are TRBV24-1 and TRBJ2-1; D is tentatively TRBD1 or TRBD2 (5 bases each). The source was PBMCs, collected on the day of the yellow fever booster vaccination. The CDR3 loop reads CATSVGEIYNEQFF. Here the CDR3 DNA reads TGTGCCACCAGTGTAGGGGAGATTTACAATGAGCAGTTCTTC.